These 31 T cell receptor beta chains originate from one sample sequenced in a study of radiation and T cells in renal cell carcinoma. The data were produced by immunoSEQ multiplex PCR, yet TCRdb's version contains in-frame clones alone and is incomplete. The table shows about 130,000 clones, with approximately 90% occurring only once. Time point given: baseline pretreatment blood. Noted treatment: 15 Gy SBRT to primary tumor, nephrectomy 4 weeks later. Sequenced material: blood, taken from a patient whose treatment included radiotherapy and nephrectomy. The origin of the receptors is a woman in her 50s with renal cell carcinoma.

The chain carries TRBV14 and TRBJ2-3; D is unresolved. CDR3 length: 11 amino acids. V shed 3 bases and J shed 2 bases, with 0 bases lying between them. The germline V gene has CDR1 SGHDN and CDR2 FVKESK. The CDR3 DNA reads TGTGCCAGCAGCCACACAGATACGCAGTATTTT. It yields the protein CASSHTDTQYF. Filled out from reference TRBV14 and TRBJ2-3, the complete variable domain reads EAGVTQFPSHSVIEKGQTVTLRCDPISGHDNLYWYRRVMGKEIKFLLHFVKESKQDESGMPNNRFLAERTGGTYSTLKVQPAELEDSGVYFCASSHTDTQYFGPGTRLTVL.

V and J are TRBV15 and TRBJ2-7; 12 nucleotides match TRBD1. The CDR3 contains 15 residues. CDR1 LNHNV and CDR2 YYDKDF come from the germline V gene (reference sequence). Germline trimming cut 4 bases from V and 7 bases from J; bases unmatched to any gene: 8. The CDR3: CATSISGTGGVEQYF. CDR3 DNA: TGTGCCACCAGCATATCCGGGACAGGGGGCGTTGAGCAGTACTTC.

The CDR3 is CASSPRQGSGEKLFF. In DNA form, the CDR3 reads TGCGCCAGCAGCCCGCGGCAGGGCTCGGGGGAAAAACTGTTTTTT. The V call is TRBV4-1, the J call TRBJ1-4; perhaps TRBD1 as D (5 bases). This CDR3 comprises 15 residues. Trimming removed 4 bases at V and 8 bases at J, with 17 bases between. The V gene's germline CDR1 is MGHRA and CDR2 YSYEKL.

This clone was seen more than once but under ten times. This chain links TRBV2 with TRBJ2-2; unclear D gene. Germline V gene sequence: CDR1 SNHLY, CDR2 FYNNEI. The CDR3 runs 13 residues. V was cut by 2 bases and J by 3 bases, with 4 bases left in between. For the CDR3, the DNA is TGTGCCAGCAGTGAATGGGACACCGGGGAGCTGTTTTTT. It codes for CASSEWDTGELFF. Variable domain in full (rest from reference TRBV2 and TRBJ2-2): EPEVTQTPSHQVTQMGQEVILRCVPISNHLYFYWYRQILGQKVEFLVSFYNNEISEKSEIFDDQFSVERPDGSNFTLKIRSTKLEDSAMYFCASSEWDTGELFFGEGSRLTVL.

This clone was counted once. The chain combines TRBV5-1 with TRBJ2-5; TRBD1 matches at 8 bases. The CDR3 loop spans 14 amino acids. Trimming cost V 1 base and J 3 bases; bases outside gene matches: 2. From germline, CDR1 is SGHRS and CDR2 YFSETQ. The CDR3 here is CASSLQGAEETQYF. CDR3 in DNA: TGCGCCAGCAGCTTGCAGGGGGCGGAAGAGACCCAGTACTTC.

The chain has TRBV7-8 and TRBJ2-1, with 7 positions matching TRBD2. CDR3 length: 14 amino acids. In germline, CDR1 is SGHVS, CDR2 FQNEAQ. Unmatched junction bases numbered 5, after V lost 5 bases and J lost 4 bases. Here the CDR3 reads CASSASGIYNEQFF. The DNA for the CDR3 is TGTGCCAGCAGCGCAAGCGGGATTTACAATGAGCAGTTCTTC.

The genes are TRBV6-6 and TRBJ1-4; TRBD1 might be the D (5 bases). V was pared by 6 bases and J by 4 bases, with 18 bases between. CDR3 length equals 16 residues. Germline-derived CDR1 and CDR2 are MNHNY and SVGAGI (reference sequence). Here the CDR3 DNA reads TGTGCCAGCAGCCGCCGGGGGGGGACGGTTAATGAAAAACTGTTTTTT. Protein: CASSRRGGTVNEKLFF.

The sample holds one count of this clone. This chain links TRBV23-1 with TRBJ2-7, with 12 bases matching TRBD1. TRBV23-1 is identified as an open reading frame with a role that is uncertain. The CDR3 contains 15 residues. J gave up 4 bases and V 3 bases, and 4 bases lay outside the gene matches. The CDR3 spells CASSQGQGARYEQYF. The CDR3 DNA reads TGCGCCAGCAGTCAGGGACAGGGGGCTCGATACGAGCAGTACTTC.

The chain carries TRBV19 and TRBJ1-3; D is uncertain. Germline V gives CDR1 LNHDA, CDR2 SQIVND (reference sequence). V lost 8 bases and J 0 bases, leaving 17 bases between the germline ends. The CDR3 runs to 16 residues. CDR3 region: CASADERRSSGNTIYF. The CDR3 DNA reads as TGTGCCAGTGCCGATGAGAGGCGAAGCTCTGGAAACACCATATATTTT. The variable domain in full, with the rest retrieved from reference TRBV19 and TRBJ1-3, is DGGITQSPKYLFRKEGQNVTLSCEQNLNHDAMYWYRQDPGQGLRLIYYSQIVNDFQKGDIAEGYSVSREKKESFPLTVTSAQKNPTAFYLCASADERRSSGNTIYFGEGSWLTVV.

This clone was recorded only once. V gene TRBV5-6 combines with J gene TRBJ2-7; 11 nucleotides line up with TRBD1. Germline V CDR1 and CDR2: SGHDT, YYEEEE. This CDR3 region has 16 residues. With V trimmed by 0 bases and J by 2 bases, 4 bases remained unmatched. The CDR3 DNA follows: TGTGCCAGCAGCTTGGTCGGGGGACAGGGGGCCTACGAGCAGTACTTC. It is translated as CASSLVGGQGAYEQYF. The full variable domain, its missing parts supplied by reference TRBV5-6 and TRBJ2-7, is DAGVTQSPTHLIKTRGQQVTLRCSPKSGHDTVSWYQQALGQGPQFIFQYYEEEERQRGNFPDRFSGHQFPNYSSELNVNALLLGDSALYLCASSLVGGQGAYEQYFGPGTRLTVT.

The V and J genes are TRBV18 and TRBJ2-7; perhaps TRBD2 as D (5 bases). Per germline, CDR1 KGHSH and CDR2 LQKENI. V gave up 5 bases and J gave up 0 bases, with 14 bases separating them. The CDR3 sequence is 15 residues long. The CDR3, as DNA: TGTGCCAGCTCAACCTCCTCACGGGGCTCCTACGAGCAGTACTTC. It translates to CASSTSSRGSYEQYF.

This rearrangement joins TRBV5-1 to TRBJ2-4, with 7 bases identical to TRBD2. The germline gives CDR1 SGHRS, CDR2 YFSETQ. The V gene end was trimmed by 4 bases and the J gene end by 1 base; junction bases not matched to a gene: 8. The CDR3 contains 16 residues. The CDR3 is CASSPGPGRAKNIQYF. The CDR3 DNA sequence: TGCGCCAGCAGCCCGGGGCCCGGGAGGGCCAAAAACATTCAGTACTTC.

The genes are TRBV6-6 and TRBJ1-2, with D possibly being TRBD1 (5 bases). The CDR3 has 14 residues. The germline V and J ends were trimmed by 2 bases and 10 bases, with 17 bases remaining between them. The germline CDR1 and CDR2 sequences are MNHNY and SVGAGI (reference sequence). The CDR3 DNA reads TGTGCCAGCAGTTACGCGACCTTGGGGGGTGACTACACCTTC. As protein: CASSYATLGGDYTF.

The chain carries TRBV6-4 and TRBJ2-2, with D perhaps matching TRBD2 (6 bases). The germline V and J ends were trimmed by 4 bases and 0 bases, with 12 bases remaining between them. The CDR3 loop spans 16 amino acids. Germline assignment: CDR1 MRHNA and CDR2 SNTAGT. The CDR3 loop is CASSALLATNTGELFF. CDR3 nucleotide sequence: TGTGCCAGCAGTGCCCTTCTAGCGACGAACACCGGGGAGCTGTTTTTT.

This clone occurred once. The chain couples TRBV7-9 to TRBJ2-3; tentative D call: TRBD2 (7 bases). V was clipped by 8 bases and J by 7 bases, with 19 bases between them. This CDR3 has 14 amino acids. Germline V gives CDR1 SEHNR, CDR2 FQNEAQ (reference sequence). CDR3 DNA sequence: TGTGCCAGCGGACCTCGCGGGGGCCCGAATACGCAGTATTTT. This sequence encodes CASGPRGGPNTQYF. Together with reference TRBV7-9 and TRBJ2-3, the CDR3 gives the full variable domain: DTGVSQNPRHKITKRGQNVTFRCDPISEHNRLYWYRQTLGQGPEFLTYFQNEAQLEKSRLLSDRFSAERPKGSFSTLEIQRTEQGDSAMYLCASGPRGGPNTQYFGPGTRLTVL.

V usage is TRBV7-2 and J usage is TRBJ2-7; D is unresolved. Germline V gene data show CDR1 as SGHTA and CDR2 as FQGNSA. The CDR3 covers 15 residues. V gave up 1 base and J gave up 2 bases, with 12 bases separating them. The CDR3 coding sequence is TGTGCCAGCAGCTTAGAGTCAGGCGGTACCTACGAGCAGTACTTC. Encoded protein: CASSLESGGTYEQYF.

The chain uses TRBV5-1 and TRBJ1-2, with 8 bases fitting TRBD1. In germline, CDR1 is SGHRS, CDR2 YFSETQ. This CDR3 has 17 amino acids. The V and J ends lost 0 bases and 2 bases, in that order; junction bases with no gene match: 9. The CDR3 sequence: CASSLAGSGQGNYGYTF. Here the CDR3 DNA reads TGCGCCAGCAGCTTGGCCGGGTCTGGACAGGGAAACTATGGCTACACCTTC.

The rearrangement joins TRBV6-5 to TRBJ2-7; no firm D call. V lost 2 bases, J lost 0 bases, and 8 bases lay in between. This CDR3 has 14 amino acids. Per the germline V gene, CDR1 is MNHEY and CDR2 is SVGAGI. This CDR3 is CASSYGVGSYEQYF. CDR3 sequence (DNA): TGTGCCAGCAGTTACGGGGTGGGCTCCTACGAGCAGTACTTC.

The CDR3 DNA reads as TGTGCCAGTAGCGCTAACAGCCGGGACAGTCCTTACGGCTACACCTTC. Amino acid sequence: CASSANSRDSPYGYTF. The chain combines TRBV19 with TRBJ1-2, with 7 bases that match TRBD1. Germline loops: CDR1 LNHDA, CDR2 SQIVND (reference sequence). This CDR3 contains 16 residues. J gave up 8 bases and V 6 bases, and 18 bases lay outside the gene matches.

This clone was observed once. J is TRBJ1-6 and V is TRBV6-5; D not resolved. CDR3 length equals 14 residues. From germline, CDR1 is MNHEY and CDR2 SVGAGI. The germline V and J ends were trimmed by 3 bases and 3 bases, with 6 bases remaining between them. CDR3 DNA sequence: TGTGCCAGCAGTTATGGAGACTATAATTCACCCCTCCACTTT. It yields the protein CASSYGDYNSPLHF.

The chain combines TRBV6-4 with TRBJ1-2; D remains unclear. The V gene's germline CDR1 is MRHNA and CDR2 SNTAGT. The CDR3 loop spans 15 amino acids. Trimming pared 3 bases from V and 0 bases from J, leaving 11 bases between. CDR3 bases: TGTGCCAGCAGTGAAGGCGGAGTAGCTAACTATGGCTACACCTTC. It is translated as CASSEGGVANYGYTF.

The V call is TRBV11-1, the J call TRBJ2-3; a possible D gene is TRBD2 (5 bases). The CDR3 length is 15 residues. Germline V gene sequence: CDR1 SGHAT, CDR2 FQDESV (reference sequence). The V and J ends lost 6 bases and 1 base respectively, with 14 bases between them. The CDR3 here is CASRQLGIRTDTQYF. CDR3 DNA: TGTGCCAGCAGACAACTAGGGATACGCACAGATACGCAGTATTTT.

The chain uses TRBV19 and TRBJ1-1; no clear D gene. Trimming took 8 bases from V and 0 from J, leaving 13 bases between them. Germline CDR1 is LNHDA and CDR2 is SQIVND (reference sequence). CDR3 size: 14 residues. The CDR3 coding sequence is TGTGCCAGTGGACGCAGACCTTTGAACACTGAAGCTTTCTTT. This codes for CASGRRPLNTEAFF.

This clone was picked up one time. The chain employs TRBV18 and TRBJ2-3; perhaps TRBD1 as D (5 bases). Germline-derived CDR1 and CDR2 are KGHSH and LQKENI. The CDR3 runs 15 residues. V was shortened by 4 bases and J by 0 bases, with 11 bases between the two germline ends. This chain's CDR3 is CASSLGQTSTDTQYF. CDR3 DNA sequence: TGTGCCAGCTCACTAGGACAAACTAGCACAGATACGCAGTATTTT.

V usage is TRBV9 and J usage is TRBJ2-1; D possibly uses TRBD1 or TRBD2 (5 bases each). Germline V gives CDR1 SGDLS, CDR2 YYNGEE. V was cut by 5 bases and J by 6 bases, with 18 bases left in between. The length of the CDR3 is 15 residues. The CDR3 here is CASSIAGALSNEQFF. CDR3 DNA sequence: TGTGCCAGCAGTATTGCCGGGGCCCTCTCCAATGAGCAGTTCTTC.

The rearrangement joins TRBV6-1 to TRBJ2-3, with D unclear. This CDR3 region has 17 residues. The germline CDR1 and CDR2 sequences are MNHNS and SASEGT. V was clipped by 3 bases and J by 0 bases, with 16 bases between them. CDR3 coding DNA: TGTGCCAGCAGTGACCAAGGACCCTCTCCTAGCACAGATACGCAGTATTTT. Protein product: CASSDQGPSPSTDTQYF.

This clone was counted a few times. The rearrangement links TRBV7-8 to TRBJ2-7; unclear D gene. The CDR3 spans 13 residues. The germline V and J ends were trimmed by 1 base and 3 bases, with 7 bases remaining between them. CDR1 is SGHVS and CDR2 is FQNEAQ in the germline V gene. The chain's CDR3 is CASSLGQHYEQYF. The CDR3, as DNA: TGTGCCAGCAGCTTAGGGCAGCACTACGAGCAGTACTTC.

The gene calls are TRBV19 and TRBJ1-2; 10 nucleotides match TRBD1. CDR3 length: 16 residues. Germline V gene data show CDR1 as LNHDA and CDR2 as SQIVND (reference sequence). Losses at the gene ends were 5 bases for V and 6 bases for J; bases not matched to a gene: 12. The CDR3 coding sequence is TGTGCCAGTAGTTTAACTCAGGGACAGGGGTACGATGGCTACACCTTC. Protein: CASSLTQGQGYDGYTF. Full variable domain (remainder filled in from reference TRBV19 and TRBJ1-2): DGGITQSPKYLFRKEGQNVTLSCEQNLNHDAMYWYRQDPGQGLRLIYYSQIVNDFQKGDIAEGYSVSREKKESFPLTVTSAQKNPTAFYLCASSLTQGQGYDGYTFGSGTRLTVV.

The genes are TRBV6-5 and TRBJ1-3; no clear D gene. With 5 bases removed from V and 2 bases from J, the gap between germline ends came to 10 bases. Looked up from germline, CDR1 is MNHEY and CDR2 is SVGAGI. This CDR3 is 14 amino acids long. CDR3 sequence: CASSPTWAGNTIYF. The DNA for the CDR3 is TGTGCCAGCAGTCCAACCTGGGCTGGAAACACCATATATTTT.

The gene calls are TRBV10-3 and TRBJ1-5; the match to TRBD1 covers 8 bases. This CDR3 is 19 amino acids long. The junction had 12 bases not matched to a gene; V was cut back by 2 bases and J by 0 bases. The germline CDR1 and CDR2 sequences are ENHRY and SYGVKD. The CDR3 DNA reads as TGTGCCATCAGTGAGCCCCGAGGACAGGGACCTTATAGCAATCAGCCCCAGCATTTT. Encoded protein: CAISEPRGQGPYSNQPQHF.

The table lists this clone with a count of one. CDR3 loop: CASSLDGYGQGSPLHF. CDR3 nucleotides: TGCGCCAGCAGCTTGGACGGGTACGGGCAGGGGTCACCCCTCCACTTT. This chain links TRBV5-1 with TRBJ1-6; TRBD1 might be the D (6 bases). This CDR3 is built from 16 residues. V shed 0 bases and J shed 10 bases, with 17 bases lying between them. Germline loops: CDR1 SGHRS, CDR2 YFSETQ.